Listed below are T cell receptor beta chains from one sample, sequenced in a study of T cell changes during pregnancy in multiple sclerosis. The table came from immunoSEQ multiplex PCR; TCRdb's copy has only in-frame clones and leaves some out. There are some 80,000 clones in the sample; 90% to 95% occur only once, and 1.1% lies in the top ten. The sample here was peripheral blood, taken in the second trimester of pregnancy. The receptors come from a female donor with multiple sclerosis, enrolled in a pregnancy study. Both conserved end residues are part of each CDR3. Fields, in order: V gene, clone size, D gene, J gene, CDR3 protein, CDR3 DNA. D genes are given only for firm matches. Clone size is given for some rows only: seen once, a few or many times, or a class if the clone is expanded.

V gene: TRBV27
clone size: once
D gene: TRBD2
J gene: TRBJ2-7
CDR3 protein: CASSRGGGSSYEQYF
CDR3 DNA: TGTGCCAGCAGTCGGGGCGGGGGGAGCTCCTACGAGCAGTACTTC

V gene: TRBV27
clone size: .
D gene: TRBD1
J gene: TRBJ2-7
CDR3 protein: CASSLVTVRGYEQYF
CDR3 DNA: TGTGCCAGCAGTTTAGTTACGGTCAGGGGGTACGAGCAGTACTTC

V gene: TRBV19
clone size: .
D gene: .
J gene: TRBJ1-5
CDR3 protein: CASSVLRGRVINQPQHF
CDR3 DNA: TGTGCCAGTAGCGTATTACGTGGGAGAGTTATCAATCAGCCCCAGCATTTT

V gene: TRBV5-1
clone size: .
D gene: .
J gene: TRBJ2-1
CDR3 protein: CASRGRGTYNEQFF
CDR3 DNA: TGCGCCAGCAGAGGCAGGGGGACTTACAATGAGCAGTTCTTC

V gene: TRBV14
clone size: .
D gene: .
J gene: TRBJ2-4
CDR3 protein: CASSPRGRGTKNIQYF
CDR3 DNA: TGTGCCAGCAGCCCGCGTGGTAGAGGCACCAAAAACATTCAGTACTTC

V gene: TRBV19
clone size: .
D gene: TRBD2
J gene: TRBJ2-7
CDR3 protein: CASSNGRAYEQYF
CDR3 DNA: TGTGCCAGTAGTAATGGGAGGGCCTACGAGCAGTACTTC

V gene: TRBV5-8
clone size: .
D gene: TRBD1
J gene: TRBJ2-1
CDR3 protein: CASRPRWDRGEQFF
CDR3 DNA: TGTGCCAGCAGGCCGAGGTGGGACAGGGGCGAACAGTTCTTC

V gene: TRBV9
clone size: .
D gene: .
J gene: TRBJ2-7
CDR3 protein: CASSPSGDEQYF
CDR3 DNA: TGTGCCAGCAGCCCCAGTGGTGACGAGCAGTACTTC

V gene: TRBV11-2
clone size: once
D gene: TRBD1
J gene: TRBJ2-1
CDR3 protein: CASSLGQVRAVEQFF
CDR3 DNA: TGTGCCAGCAGCCTTGGACAGGTTCGTGCGGTTGAGCAGTTCTTC

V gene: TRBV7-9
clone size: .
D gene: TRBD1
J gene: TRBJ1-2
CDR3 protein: CASIPPRGQAFRF
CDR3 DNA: TGTGCCAGCATCCCTCCCCGGGGACAGGCTTTCAGATTC

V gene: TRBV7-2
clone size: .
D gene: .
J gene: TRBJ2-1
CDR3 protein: CASIGFPGNEQFF
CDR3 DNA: TGTGCCAGCATCGGGTTCCCGGGGAATGAGCAGTTCTTC

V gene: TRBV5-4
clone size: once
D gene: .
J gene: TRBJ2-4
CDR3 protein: CASSLGGIAKNIQYF
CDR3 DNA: TGTGCCAGCAGCTTGGGCGGGATAGCCAAAAACATTCAGTACTTC

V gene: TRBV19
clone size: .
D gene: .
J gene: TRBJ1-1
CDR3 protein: CASIAQGYGEAFF
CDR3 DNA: TGTGCCAGTATAGCACAGGGATACGGTGAAGCTTTCTTT

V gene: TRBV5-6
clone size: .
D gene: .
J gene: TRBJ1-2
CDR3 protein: CASSRRTSSLYGYTF
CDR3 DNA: TGTGCCAGCAGCCGAAGGACATCGAGCCTCTATGGCTACACCTTC